The text below deals with one T cell receptor beta chain. Its specificity is unknown. Nonspecific anti-CD3/anti-CD28 bead stimulation represents the broad CD4+ T cell repertoire. Sorting of responding CD4+ T cells relied on upregulated CD40 ligand together with CD69. The immunoSEQ assay was version 4, run in survey mode. The data were produced by immunoSEQ multiplex PCR, yet TCRdb's version contains in-frame clones alone and is incomplete. Here the sample spans some 40,000 clones, about nine tenths being singletons. This sample stems from a study of persistence of HIV-infected CD4 T cells. Overall study findings and caveats: Rare CMV-responding cells carrying HIV-1 proviruses were not analyzed separately for TCR.

The CDR3 contains 15 residues. V lost 6 bases to trimming and J lost 0 bases, with 15 bases between them. CDR1 and CDR2 from the germline V gene are SQVTM and ANQGSEA. The sequence was obtained from an adult man with HIV who was CMV-seropositive. The sequences come from CD4+ T cells sorted from PBMCs after approximately 19-hour stimulation, collected from a patient who received antiretroviral therapy. The chain uses TRBV29-1 and TRBJ1-5, with D perhaps TRBD1 (6 bases). The CDR3 nucleotides read TGCAGCGTGGTCGAACAGGGTCGTAGCAATCAGCCCCAGCATTTT. Residues: CSVVEQGRSNQPQHF.